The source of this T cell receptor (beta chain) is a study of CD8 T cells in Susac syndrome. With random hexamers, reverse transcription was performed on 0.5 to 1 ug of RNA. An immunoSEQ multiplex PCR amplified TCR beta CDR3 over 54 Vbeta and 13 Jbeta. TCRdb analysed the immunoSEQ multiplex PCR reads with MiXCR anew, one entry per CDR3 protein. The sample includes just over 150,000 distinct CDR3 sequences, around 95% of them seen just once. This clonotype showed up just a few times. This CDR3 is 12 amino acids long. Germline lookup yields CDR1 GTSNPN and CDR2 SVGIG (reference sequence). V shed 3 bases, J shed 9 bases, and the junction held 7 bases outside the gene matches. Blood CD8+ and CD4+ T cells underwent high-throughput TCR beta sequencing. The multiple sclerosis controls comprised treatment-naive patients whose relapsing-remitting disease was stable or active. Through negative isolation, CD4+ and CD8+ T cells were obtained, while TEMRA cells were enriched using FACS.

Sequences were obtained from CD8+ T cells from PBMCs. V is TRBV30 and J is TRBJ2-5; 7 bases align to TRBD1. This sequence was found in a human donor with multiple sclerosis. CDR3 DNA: TGTGCCTGGAGCACAGGGGCAGGGGCCCAGTACTTC. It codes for CAWSTGAGAQYF.